This TCR beta chain was retrieved from a study of blood T cell repertoires in COVID-19. Turning to the study itself: Whether acute or convalescent, the COVID-19 samples came from the United States, Italy and Spain. PBMCs, B-cell-depleted T cells, or T cells provided the cDNA or gDNA that made up the material.

Trimming cost V 2 bases and J 0 bases; bases outside gene matches: 6. The CDR3 is 17 residues long. The germline CDR1 and CDR2 sequences are KGHDR and SFDVKD. Original analysis: Reference gene primer amplification gave nucleated cell count estimates. The repertoire was sequenced with immunoSEQ multiplex PCR; TCRdb's copy has only in-frame clones and lacks some. That table furnishes V, J and clone size, whereas the DNA furnished D and trimming. The sample includes approximately 260,000 clones, around 82% seen only once; the top ten take approximately 5%. Material: peripheral blood. This clonotype originated in a woman of 80 years or more with active or convalescent COVID-19. The genes are TRBV24-1 and TRBJ2-3, with 8 positions matching TRBD2. The chain's CDR3 is CATSDWTSSGSTDTQYF. The CDR3 region has the DNA TGTGCCACCAGTGATTGGACCTCTAGCGGGAGCACAGATACGCAGTATTTT.